Following are 9 T cell receptor beta chains from one sample sequenced in a study of T cells in Graves' hyperthyroidism and ophthalmopathy. RNA transcripts served as the template for amplifying TCR beta CDR3 regions. HTBI primers were the set used in a first-round RT-PCR of the TCR CDR3. TCRdb re-analysed the multiplex PCR reads in MiXCR, keeping a single row per CDR3 protein. The sample carries roughly 700,000 distinct CDR3 sequences, about 35% recorded once. Sequencing input: blood. The receptors originated from a woman aged 40 to 50 with Graves' hyperthyroidism.

The table lists this clonotype with a few counts. The chain couples TRBV6-2 or TRBV6-3 to TRBJ2-2; D gene uncertain. There are 14 residues in the CDR3. The V and J ends lost 3 bases and 3 bases respectively, with 8 bases between them. Germline CDR1 MNHEY, CDR2 SVGEGT. DNA for the CDR3: TGTGCCAGCAGTTATGGGCGGTACACCGGGGAGCTGTTTTTT. It translates to CASSYGRYTGELFF.

In this sample, this clonotype turned up many times. This chain uses TRBV12-3 or TRBV12-4 with TRBJ2-7; D unclear. This CDR3 contains 14 residues. Trimming pared 7 bases from V and 0 bases from J, leaving 13 bases between. CDR3 sequence (DNA): TGTGCCAGCATGCAGCCCGAGCGCTCCTACGAGCAGTACTTC. It specifies CASMQPERSYEQYF.

This clonotype was seen a few times. V gene TRBV5-4 combines with J gene TRBJ2-7, with 9 positions matching TRBD2. The germline V gene has CDR1 SGHNT and CDR2 YYREEE (reference sequence). The junction had 8 bases not matched to a gene; V was cut back by 4 bases and J by 3 bases. The CDR3 runs 15 residues. The DNA for the CDR3 is TGTGCCAGCAGCCCCCTCGCTAGCGGGAACTACGAGCAGTACTTC. This sequence encodes CASSPLASGNYEQYF.

This clonotype occurred a few times. The gene calls are TRBV5-1 and TRBJ2-5, with D possibly TRBD2 on 5 matching bases. V lost 0 bases and J 3 bases, leaving 9 bases between the germline ends. This CDR3 is built from 14 residues. Germline-derived CDR1 and CDR2 are SGHRS and YFSETQ. CDR3 region: CASSLDSVEETQYF. The CDR3 DNA reads TGCGCCAGCAGCTTGGATAGCGTGGAAGAGACCCAGTACTTC.

The V gene is TRBV4-1, the J gene TRBJ2-5; 7 bases match TRBD2. With 0 bases clipped from V and 9 bases from J, the junction kept 13 bases outside the gene matches. The CDR3 contains 16 residues. The germline CDR1 and CDR2 sequences are MGHRA and YSYEKL. As DNA, the CDR3 is TGCGCCAGCAGCCAAGAAAAGCGGGGCGGTCTGGTGTCCCAGTACTTC. Translating gives CASSQEKRGGLVSQYF.

Many counts were recorded for this clonotype. This chain joins TRBV7-9 and TRBJ2-7, with TRBD1 matching over 10 bases. The CDR3 runs 16 residues. The J segment lost 4 bases and the V segment lost 5 bases, leaving 11 bases of the junction unmatched. Germline V CDR1 and CDR2: SEHNR, FQNEAQ (reference sequence). The CDR3 loop reads CASSKDPGQGKYEQYF. The DNA of the CDR3 is TGTGCCAGCAGCAAAGATCCGGGACAGGGGAAATACGAGCAGTACTTC.

The rearrangement links TRBV2 to TRBJ1-2, with unresolved D. The germline V gene encodes CDR1 SNHLY and CDR2 FYNNEI. V was shortened by 9 bases and J by 7 bases, with 9 bases between the two germline ends. This CDR3 spans 10 amino acids. For the CDR3, the DNA is TGTGCCAGGGGCTACGGTGGCTACACCTTC. Amino acid sequence: CARGYGGYTF.

To note about this clonotype: A junction end diverges from the germline sequence, so it may reflect a read error. V is TRBV10-3 and J is TRBJ2-5; D is perhaps TRBD1 (6 bases). Germline V CDR1 and CDR2: ENHRY, SYGVKD. There are 15 residues in the CDR3. The CDR3 is CASTTPPGHQETRYF. The CDR3 DNA reads TGTGCCAGCACAACCCCTCCGGGACACCAAGAGACCCGGTACTTC.

The V gene is TRBV20-1, the J gene TRBJ2-7, with 7 positions matching TRBD1. V lost 3 bases to trimming and J lost 3 bases; unmatched junction nucleotides: 8. The V gene's germline CDR1 is DFQATT and CDR2 SNEGSKA (reference sequence). This CDR3 is 14 amino acids long. DNA for the CDR3: TGCAGTGCTAGGTCCCCGAGACAGGGCTACGAGCAGTACTTC. Amino acid sequence: CSARSPRQGYEQYF.